This T cell receptor (beta chain) is drawn from a study of blood T cell repertoires in COVID-19. The germline V gene has CDR1 SGHNT and CDR2 YENEEA. V trimming: 5 bases; J trimming: 2 bases; junction bases outside the gene matches: 4. CDR3 length equals 14 residues. TCRdb's copy holds only in-frame clones and misses some; the assay was immunoSEQ multiplex PCR. The sample lists fewer than 350,000 clones, 80% to 90% occurring once. This sequence originates from a woman aged 65 to 85 with COVID-19, enrolled during active disease. This chain uses TRBV11-3 with TRBJ2-3; 7 positions agree with TRBD2. What was sequenced was peripheral blood. The CDR3 DNA reads as TGTGCCAGCAGCCCAGGGACTATCACAGATACGCAGTATTTT. Translation gives CASSPGTITDTQYF.